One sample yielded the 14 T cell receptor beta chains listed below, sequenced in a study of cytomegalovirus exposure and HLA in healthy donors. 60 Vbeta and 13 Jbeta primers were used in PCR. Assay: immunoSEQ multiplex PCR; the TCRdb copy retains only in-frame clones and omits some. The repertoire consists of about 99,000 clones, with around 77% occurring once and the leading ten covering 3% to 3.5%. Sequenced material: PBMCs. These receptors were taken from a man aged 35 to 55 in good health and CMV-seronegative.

Here the CDR3 reads CASSLWGDRYEQYF. CDR3 sequence (DNA): TGTGCCAGCAGTTTGTGGGGAGATCGCTACGAGCAGTACTTC. V gene TRBV27 combines with J gene TRBJ2-7; D perhaps matches TRBD2 (5 bases). The CDR3 sequence is 14 residues long. The ends were cut back, 3 bases at V and 3 bases at J, with 12 bases in the middle. The germline CDR1 and CDR2 sequences are MNHEY and SMNVEV (reference sequence).

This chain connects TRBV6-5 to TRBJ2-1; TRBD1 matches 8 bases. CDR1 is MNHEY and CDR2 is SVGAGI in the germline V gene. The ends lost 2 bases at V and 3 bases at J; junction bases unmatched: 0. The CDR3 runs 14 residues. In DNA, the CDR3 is TGTGCCAGCAGTTACGGGACAGGCTACAATGAGCAGTTCTTC. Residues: CASSYGTGYNEQFF.

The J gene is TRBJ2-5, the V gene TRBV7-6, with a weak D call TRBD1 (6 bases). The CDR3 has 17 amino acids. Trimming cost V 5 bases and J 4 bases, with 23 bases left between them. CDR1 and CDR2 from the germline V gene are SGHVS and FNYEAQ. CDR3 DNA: TGTGCCAGCAGCCCCGGGCAGCAGGGGCGAGGGGGAGAGACCCAGTACTTC. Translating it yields CASSPGQQGRGGETQYF.

CDR3 in DNA: TGCGCCAGCAGCCGGACGGGACAGAGCTCCTACGAGCAGTACTTC. Translation: CASSRTGQSSYEQYF. The chain carries TRBV5-1 and TRBJ2-7, with 7 bases lining up with TRBD1. The germline gives CDR1 SGHRS, CDR2 YFSETQ. CDR3 length equals 15 residues. The J segment lost 0 bases and the V segment lost 4 bases, leaving 7 bases of the junction unmatched.

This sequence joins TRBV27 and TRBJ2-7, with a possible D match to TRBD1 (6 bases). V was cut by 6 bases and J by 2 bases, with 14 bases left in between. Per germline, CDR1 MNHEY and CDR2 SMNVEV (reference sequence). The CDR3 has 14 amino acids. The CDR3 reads CASSQQGFPYEQYF. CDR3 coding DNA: TGTGCCAGCAGCCAACAGGGCTTCCCCTACGAGCAGTACTTC.

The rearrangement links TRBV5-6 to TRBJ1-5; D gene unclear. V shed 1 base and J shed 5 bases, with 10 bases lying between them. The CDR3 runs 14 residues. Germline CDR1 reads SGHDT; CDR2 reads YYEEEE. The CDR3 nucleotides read TGTGCCAGCAGCTTGTTTCAGGAGGATCAGCCCCAGCATTTT. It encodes CASSLFQEDQPQHF. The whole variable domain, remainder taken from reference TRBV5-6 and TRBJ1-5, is DAGVTQSPTHLIKTRGQQVTLRCSPKSGHDTVSWYQQALGQGPQFIFQYYEEEERQRGNFPDRFSGHQFPNYSSELNVNALLLGDSALYLCASSLFQEDQPQHFGDGTRLSIL.

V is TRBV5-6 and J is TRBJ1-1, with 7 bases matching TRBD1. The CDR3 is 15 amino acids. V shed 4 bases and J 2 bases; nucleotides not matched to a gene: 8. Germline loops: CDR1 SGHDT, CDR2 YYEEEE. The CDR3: CASSPPGTANTEAFF. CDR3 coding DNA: TGTGCCAGCAGCCCACCCGGGACAGCTAACACTGAAGCTTTCTTT. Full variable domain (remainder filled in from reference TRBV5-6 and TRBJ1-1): DAGVTQSPTHLIKTRGQQVTLRCSPKSGHDTVSWYQQALGQGPQFIFQYYEEEERQRGNFPDRFSGHQFPNYSSELNVNALLLGDSALYLCASSPPGTANTEAFFGQGTRLTVV.

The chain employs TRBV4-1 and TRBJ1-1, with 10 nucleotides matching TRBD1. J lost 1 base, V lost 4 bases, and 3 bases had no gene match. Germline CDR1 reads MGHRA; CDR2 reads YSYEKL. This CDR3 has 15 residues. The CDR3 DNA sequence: TGCGCCAGCAGCCCAGGACAGGGGGGGAACACTGAAGCTTTCTTT. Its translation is CASSPGQGGNTEAFF.

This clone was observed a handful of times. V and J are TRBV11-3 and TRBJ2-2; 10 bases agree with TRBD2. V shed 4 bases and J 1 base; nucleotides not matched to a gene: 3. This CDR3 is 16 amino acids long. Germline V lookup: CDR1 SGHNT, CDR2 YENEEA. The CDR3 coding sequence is TGTGCCAGCAGCTCCCGGACTAGCGGGAACACCGGGGAGCTGTTTTTT. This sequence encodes CASSSRTSGNTGELFF.

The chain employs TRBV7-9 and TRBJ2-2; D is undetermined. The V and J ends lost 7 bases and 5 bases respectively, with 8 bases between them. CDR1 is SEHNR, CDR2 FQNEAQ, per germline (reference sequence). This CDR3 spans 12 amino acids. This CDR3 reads CASTPGTGELFF. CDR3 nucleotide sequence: TGTGCCAGCACCCCCGGGACCGGGGAGCTGTTTTTT.

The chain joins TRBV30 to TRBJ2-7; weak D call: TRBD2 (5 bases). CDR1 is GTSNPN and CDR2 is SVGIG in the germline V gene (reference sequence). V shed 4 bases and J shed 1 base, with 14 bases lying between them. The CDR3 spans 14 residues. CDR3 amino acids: CAWKLPGKSYEQYF. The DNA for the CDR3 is TGTGCCTGGAAATTGCCGGGAAAATCCTACGAGCAGTACTTC.

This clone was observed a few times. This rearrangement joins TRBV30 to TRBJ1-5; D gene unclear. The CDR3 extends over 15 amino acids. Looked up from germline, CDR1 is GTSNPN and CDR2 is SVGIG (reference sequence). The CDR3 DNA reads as TGTGCATTCGGATCAACTACTTATAGCAATCAGCCCCAGCATTTT. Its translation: CAFGSTTYSNQPQHF.

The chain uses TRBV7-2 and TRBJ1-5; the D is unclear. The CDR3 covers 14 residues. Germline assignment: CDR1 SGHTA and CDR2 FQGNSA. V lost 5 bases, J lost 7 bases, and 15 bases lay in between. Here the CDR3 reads CASSVVSGGQPQHF. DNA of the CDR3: TGTGCCAGCAGCGTAGTTTCAGGAGGCCAGCCCCAGCATTTT.

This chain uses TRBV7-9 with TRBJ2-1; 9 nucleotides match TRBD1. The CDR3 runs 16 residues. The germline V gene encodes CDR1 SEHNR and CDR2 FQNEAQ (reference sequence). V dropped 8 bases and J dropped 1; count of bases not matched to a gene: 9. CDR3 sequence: CASLEGTGISYNEQFF. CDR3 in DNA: TGTGCCAGCTTGGAGGGGACAGGGATATCCTACAATGAGCAGTTCTTC.